The 20 T cell receptor beta chains below all came from one sample that was sequenced in a study of blood T cell repertoires in COVID-19 (TCRdb year 2020). The library relied on the immunoSEQ multiplex PCR assay. Here the immuneACCESS table is served through TCRdb, limited to in-frame sequences with V and J called. Missing clones are a known gap in these copies; in checked studies unresolved V genes cover under half, and the rest lacks a known reason. The table for this sample lists approximately 200,000 clones; about 81% of them were counted only once. Around 8.8% of the sample goes to the ten largest clones. Input material: PBMCs or T cells enriched from blood (not recorded which). These TCRs come from a middle-aged man who had recovered from COVID-19.

A single count supports this clone. The V call is TRBV18, the J call TRBJ1-4; maybe TRBD1 (5 bases). The ends were cut back, 3 bases at V and 8 bases at J, with 10 bases in the middle. CDR1 KGHSH and CDR2 LQKENI come from the germline V gene. The CDR3 has 13 amino acids. CDR3 sequence reads: CASSPGLGEKLFF. DNA for the CDR3: TGTGCCAGCTCACCGGGACTAGGGGAAAAACTGTTTTTT.

The chain links TRBV9 to TRBJ1-6; 8 bases are a match to TRBD1. Germline V gives CDR1 SGDLS, CDR2 YYNGEE. V was pared by 0 bases and J by 10 bases, with 6 bases of the junction left unmatched. The CDR3 loop spans 15 amino acids. The CDR3 protein is CASSVEVRGPSPLHF. The CDR3 nucleotides read TGTGCCAGCAGCGTAGAAGTCAGGGGGCCGTCACCCCTCCACTTT. The complete variable domain, with remaining parts taken from reference TRBV9 and TRBJ1-6, reads DSGVTQTPKHLITATGQRVTLRCSPRSGDLSVYWYQQSLDQGLQFLIQYYNGEERAKGNILERFSAQQFPDLHSELNLSSLELGDSALYFCASSVEVRGPSPLHFGNGTRLTVT.

This sequence joins TRBV19 and TRBJ2-3; TRBD1 aligns across 8 bases. Germline CDR1 reads LNHDA; CDR2 reads SQIVND (reference sequence). This CDR3 spans 16 amino acids. V dropped 5 bases and J dropped 0; count of bases not matched to a gene: 7. In DNA, the CDR3 is TGTGCCAGTAGTTCTAGGACAGGGTATAGCACAGATACGCAGTATTTT. As protein: CASSSRTGYSTDTQYF.

The V call is TRBV5-4, the J call TRBJ2-5; D gene ambiguous. The ends were cut back, 4 bases at V and 5 bases at J, with 12 bases in the middle. Germline V gene lookup returns CDR1 SGHNT and CDR2 YYREEE (reference sequence). CDR3 length: 13 amino acids. CDR3 DNA: TGTGCCAGCAGCCCACTGCCCCGGGAGACCCAGTACTTC. Translation gives CASSPLPRETQYF.

This chain's CDR3 is CSASTGSNSYEQYF. CDR3 nucleotide sequence: TGCAGCGCATCAACAGGGTCCAATTCCTACGAGCAGTACTTC. The chain is built from TRBV29-1 and TRBJ2-7, with D possibly TRBD1 on 6 matching bases. The germline CDR1 and CDR2 sequences are SQVTM and ANQGSEA. The ends were cut back, 7 bases at V and 1 base at J, with 17 bases in the middle. The CDR3 consists of 14 residues.

As to this clone: Other DNA sequences from this sample encode an identical CDR3 as well. The V call is TRBV18, the J call TRBJ2-7; D is possibly TRBD1 (6 bases). CDR3 size: 13 residues. Germline assignment: CDR1 KGHSH and CDR2 LQKENI. V shed 3 bases and J shed 3 bases, with 9 bases lying between them. As DNA, the CDR3 is TGTGCCAGCTCACCGGACAGCAGCTACGAGCAGTACTTC. It is translated as CASSPDSSYEQYF.

The chain links TRBV18 to TRBJ1-1; a possible D gene is TRBD1 (5 bases). Trimming removed 7 bases from V and 3 bases from J, with 12 bases in between. CDR1 and CDR2 (germline): KGHSH, LQKENI. CDR3 length equals 13 residues. CDR3 amino acids: CASFLGEDTEAFF. The CDR3 nucleotides read TGTGCCAGCTTCTTAGGGGAGGACACTGAAGCTTTCTTT.

The chain recombines TRBV6-5 with TRBJ2-7; D is possibly TRBD1 (6 bases). Trimming removed 5 bases at V and 0 bases at J, with 11 bases between. The V gene's germline CDR1 is MNHEY and CDR2 SVGAGI. The CDR3 contains 14 residues. CDR3 sequence reads: CASSRDIPSYEQYF. The CDR3 nucleotides read TGTGCCAGCAGTCGGGACATCCCCTCCTACGAGCAGTACTTC.

As concerns this clone: The same CDR3 also results from other DNA sequences found in this sample. The gene calls are TRBV5-4 and TRBJ2-1; D is ambiguous. Germline assignment: CDR1 SGHNT and CDR2 YYREEE (reference sequence). The CDR3 length is 13 residues. V was trimmed by 4 bases and J by 4 bases, leaving 9 bases between them. CDR3 DNA sequence: TGTGCCAGCAGCCTCGACTCGTACAATGAGCAGTTCTTC. The encoded protein is CASSLDSYNEQFF.

The chain employs TRBV27 and TRBJ1-2; 12 nucleotides agree with TRBD1. After removal of 5 bases from V and 5 bases from J, the junction contained 6 bases not matched to a gene. Germline V gene lookup returns CDR1 MNHEY and CDR2 SMNVEV (reference sequence). The CDR3 runs to 15 residues. The CDR3, as DNA: TGTGCCAGCAGTCGATGGGACAGGGGGCTTTATGGCTACACCTTC. Residues: CASSRWDRGLYGYTF.

The gene calls are TRBV5-1 and TRBJ1-1, with D possibly TRBD1 on 6 matching bases. The germline V gene encodes CDR1 SGHRS and CDR2 YFSETQ. V dropped 3 bases and J dropped 4 bases, with 10 bases sitting between them. CDR3 length: 13 amino acids. The CDR3 loop reads CASSWGTTTEAFF. The CDR3 DNA sequence: TGCGCCAGCAGCTGGGGGACAACCACTGAAGCTTTCTTT.

For this clone: The sample holds other DNA sequences that translate to the same CDR3. This sequence joins TRBV9 and TRBJ1-1; D is unresolved. Looked up from germline, CDR1 is SGDLS and CDR2 is YYNGEE. The CDR3 runs 13 residues. The germline V and J ends were trimmed by 2 bases and 0 bases, with 5 bases remaining between them. The DNA of the CDR3 is TGTGCCAGCAGCGTTGCAGTGAACACTGAAGCTTTCTTT. It translates to CASSVAVNTEAFF.

The rearrangement joins TRBV18 to TRBJ2-2; a weak D match, TRBD2 (6 bases). The CDR3 length is 14 residues. The ends were cut back, 1 base at V and 6 bases at J, with 9 bases in the middle. The germline V gene encodes CDR1 KGHSH and CDR2 LQKENI. CDR3 DNA sequence: TGTGCCAGCTCACCACAACTAGCAGCCGGGGAGCTGTTTTTT. Its translation: CASSPQLAAGELFF.

As concerns this clone: The conserved final phenylalanine or tryptophan is absent from the CDR3, which likely points to a read error. The limits of the CDR3 on the DNA are not certain, so only TCRdb's listed CDR3 is given. This rearrangement joins TRBV24-1 to TRBJ1-2; the listed D gene, TRBD1, was not tested against the DNA. Both ends counted, the CDR3 spans 10 residues. Germline CDR1 and CDR2: KGHDR and SFDVKD. CDR3 protein: CATKGGRGEL.

The chain carries TRBV3-1 (or the pseudogene TRBV3-2) and TRBJ1-1; possible D gene TRBD1, 6 bases. CDR1 and CDR2 (germline): LGHDT, YNNKEL (reference sequence). The CDR3 totals 13 residues. Trimming took off 4 bases at V and 11 bases at J, with 17 bases between the two ends. CDR3 sequence reads: CASSLGTRAGAFF. CDR3 nucleotide sequence: TGTGCCAGCAGCCTAGGGACACGCGCCGGGGCTTTCTTT.

J is TRBJ1-1 and V is TRBV18; D unclear. Trimming pared 2 bases from V and 2 bases from J, leaving 9 bases between. The CDR3 runs 14 residues. The germline gives CDR1 KGHSH, CDR2 LQKENI. CDR3 amino acids: CASSPSQLNTEAFF. CDR3 DNA sequence: TGTGCCAGCTCACCAAGTCAACTTAACACTGAAGCTTTCTTT.

This rearrangement joins TRBV6-2 or TRBV6-3 to TRBJ1-2; TRBD1 aligns across 8 bases. The CDR3 totals 15 residues. Trimming removed 0 bases from V and 5 bases from J; junction bases left unmatched: 5. CDR1 is MNHEY and CDR2 is SVGEGT in the germline V gene. The CDR3 DNA sequence: TGTGCCAGCAGTTACTCGGGACAGGCGCCGTATGGCTACACCTTC. This gives the protein CASSYSGQAPYGYTF.

The chain links TRBV9 to TRBJ2-7, with 9 positions matching TRBD1. Germline assignment: CDR1 SGDLS and CDR2 YYNGEE. V dropped 3 bases and J dropped 5; count of bases not matched to a gene: 3. The CDR3 extends over 13 amino acids. CDR3 region: CASSEGTGNEQYF. CDR3 bases: TGTGCCAGCAGCGAAGGGACAGGGAACGAGCAGTACTTC.

The chain recombines TRBV11-2 with TRBJ1-1, with D hard to call. Trimming shortened V by 5 bases and J by 2 bases, and 15 bases separated the two germline ends. This CDR3 spans 15 amino acids. CDR1 is SGHAT and CDR2 is FQNNGV in the germline V gene. The CDR3 nucleotides read TGTGCCAGCAGCCTACGGTCGGGTCCTAACACTGAAGCTTTCTTT. Residues: CASSLRSGPNTEAFF.

The chain combines TRBV5-1 with TRBJ2-2; the D gene is possibly TRBD1 (6 bases). This CDR3 region has 14 residues. CDR1 and CDR2 (germline): SGHRS, YFSETQ. V was shortened by 6 bases and J by 5 bases, with 14 bases between the two germline ends. CDR3 DNA sequence: TGCGCCAGCATTTCGGCAGGGGAAACCGGGGAGCTGTTTTTT. The encoded protein is CASISAGETGELFF. The full variable domain, in which reference TRBV5-1 and TRBJ2-2 provide the parts outside the CDR3, is KAGVTQTPRYLIKTRGQQVTLSCSPISGHRSVSWYQQTPGQGLQFLFEYFSETQRNKGNFPGRFSGRQFSNSRSEMNVSTLELGDSALYLCASISAGETGELFFGEGSRLTVL.